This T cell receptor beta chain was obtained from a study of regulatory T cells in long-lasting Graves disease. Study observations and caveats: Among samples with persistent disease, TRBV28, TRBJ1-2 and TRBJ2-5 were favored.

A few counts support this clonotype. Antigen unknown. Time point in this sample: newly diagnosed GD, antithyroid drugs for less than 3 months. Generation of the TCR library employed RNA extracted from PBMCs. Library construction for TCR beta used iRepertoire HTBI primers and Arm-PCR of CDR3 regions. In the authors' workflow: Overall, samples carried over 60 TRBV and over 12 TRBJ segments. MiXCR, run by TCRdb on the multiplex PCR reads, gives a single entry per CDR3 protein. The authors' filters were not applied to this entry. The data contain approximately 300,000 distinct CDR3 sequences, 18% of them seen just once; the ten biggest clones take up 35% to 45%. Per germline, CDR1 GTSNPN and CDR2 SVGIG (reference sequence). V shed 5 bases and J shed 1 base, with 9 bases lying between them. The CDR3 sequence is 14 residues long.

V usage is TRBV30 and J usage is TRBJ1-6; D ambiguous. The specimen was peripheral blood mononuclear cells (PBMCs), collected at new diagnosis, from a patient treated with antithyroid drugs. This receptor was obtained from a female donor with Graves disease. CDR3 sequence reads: CAWVGSSYNSPLHF. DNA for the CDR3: TGTGCCTGGGTGGGGTCGTCCTATAATTCACCCCTCCACTTT.